A single TCR beta chain is shown here with its context. Antigen: not known. These data are taken from a study of a mutant IDH1 vaccine in newly diagnosed glioma. In the study overall: Most patients had radiochemotherapy with temozolomide before enrollment; others had one alone.

The sample's time point: week 35, safety follow-up. It was 300 ug of mutant IDH1 20-mer peptide that made up each vaccine dose, given with topical imiquimod. Each patient was administered eight vaccinations, scheduled in weeks 1, 3, 5, 7, 11, 15, 19 and 23. V lost 2 bases, J lost 4 bases, and 13 bases lay in between. The CDR3 is 15 amino acids. Germline CDR1 is SGHNT and CDR2 is YYREEE (reference sequence). The protocol was immunoSEQ multiplex PCR, while the TCRdb copy is restricted to in-frame clones and leaves out a portion. This sample has about 50,000 clones; almost 95% occur once, and the top ten carry approximately 2.5%.

This sequence joins TRBV5-4 and TRBJ2-1, with D perhaps TRBD2 (6 bases). The TCR sequence derives from a middle-aged man with glioma. The sequencing here drew on PBMCs, taken from a glioma patient whose treatment included an IDH1 peptide vaccine. CDR3 DNA sequence: TGTGCCAGCAGCTTTGGCGGGACGGGATACAATGAGCAGTTCTTC. Its translation: CASSFGGTGYNEQFF. Drawing the rest from reference TRBV5-4 and TRBJ2-1, the complete variable domain is ETGVTQSPTHLIKTRGQQVTLRCSSQSGHNTVSWYQQALGQGPQFIFQYYREEENGRGNFPPRFSGLQFPNYSSELNVNALELDDSALYLCASSFGGTGYNEQFFGPGTRLTVL.